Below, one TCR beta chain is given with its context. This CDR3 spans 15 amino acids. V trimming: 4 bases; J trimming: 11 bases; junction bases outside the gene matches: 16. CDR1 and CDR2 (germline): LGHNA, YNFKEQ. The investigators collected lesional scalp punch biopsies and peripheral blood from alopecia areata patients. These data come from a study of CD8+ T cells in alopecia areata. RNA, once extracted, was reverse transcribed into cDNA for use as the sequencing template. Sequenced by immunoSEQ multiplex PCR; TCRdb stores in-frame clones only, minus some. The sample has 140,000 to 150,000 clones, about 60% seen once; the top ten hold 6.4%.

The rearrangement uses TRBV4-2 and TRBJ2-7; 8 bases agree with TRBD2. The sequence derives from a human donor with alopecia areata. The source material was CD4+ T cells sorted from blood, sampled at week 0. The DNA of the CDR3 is TGTGCCAGCAGCCCGAGTACTAGCGGCGGGGGACGGAAGTACTTC. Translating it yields CASSPSTSGGGRKYF.